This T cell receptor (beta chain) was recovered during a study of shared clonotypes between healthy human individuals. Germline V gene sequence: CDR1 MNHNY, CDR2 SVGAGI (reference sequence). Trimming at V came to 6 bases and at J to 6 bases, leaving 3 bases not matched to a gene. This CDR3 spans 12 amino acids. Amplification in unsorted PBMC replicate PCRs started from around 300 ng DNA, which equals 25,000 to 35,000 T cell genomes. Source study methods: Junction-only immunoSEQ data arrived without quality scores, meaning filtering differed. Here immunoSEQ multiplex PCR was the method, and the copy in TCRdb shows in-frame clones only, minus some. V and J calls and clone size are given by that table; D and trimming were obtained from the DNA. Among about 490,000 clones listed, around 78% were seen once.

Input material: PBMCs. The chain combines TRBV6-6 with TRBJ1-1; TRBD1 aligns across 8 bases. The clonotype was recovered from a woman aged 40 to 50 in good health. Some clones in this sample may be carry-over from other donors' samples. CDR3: CASSQTGAEAFF. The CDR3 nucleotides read TGTGCCAGCAGCCAGACAGGGGCTGAAGCTTTCTTT.